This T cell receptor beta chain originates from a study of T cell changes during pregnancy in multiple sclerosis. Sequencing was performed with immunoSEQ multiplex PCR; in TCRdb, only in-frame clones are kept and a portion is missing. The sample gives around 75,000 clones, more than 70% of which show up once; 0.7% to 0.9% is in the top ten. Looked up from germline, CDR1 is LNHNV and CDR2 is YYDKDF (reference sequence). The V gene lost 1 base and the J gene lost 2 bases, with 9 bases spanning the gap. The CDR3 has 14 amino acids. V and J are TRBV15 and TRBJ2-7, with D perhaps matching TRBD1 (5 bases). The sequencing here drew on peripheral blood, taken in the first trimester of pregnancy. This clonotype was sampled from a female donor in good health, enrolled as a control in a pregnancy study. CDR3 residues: CATSRGTRTYEQYF. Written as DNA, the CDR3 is TGTGCCACCAGCAGAGGGACAAGAACCTACGAGCAGTACTTC.